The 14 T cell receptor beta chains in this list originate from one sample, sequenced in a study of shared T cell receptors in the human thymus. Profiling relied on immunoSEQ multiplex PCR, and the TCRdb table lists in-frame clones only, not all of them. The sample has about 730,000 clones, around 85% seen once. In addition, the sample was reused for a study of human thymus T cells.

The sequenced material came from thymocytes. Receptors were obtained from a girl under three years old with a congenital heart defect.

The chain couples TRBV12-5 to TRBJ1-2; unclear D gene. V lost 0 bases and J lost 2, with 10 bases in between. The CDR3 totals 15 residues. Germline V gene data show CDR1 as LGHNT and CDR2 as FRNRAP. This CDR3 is CASGLVQRGNYGYTF. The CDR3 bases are TGTGCTAGTGGTTTGGTACAGCGGGGAAACTATGGCTACACCTTC.

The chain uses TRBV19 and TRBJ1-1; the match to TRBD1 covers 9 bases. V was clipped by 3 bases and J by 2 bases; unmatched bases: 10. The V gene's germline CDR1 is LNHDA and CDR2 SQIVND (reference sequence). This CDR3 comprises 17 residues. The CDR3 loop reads CASSIRIDRGINTEAFF. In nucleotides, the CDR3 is TGTGCCAGTAGTATTCGGATTGACAGGGGGATCAACACTGAAGCTTTCTTT.

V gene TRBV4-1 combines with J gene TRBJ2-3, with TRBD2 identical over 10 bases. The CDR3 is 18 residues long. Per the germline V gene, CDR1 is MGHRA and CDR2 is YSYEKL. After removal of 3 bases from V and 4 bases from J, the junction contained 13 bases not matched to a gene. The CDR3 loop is CASSHPLKRGGYADTQYF. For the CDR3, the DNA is TGCGCCAGCAGCCATCCCCTTAAGCGGGGGGGCTACGCAGATACGCAGTATTTT.

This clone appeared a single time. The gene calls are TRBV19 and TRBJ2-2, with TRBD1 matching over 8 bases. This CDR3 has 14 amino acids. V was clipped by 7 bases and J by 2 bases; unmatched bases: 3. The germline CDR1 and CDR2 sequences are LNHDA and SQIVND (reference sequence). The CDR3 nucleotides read TGTGCCAGTACCGGGACAGGCAACACCGGGGAGCTGTTTTTT. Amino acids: CASTGTGNTGELFF.

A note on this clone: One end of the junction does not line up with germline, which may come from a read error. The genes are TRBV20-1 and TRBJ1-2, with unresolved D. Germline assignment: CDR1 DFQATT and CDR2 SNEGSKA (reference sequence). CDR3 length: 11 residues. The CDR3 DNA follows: TGCAGTGCTAGATATCTCGTGAGACACCGCTTC. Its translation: CSARYLVRHRF.

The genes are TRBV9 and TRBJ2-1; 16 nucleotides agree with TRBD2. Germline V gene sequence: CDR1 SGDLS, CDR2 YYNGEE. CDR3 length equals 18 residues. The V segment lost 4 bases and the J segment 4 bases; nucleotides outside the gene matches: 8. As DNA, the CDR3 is TGTGCCAGCAGCCTCGGGACTAGCGGGGGGGCCCCTTACAATGAGCAGTTCTTC. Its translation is CASSLGTSGGAPYNEQFF.

CDR3: CASSRRQIYEQYF. In nucleotides, the CDR3 is TGTGCCAGCAGCAGGAGACAGATCTACGAGCAGTACTTC. The chain is built from TRBV28 and TRBJ2-7; a weak D match, TRBD1 (5 bases). Germline loops: CDR1 MDHEN, CDR2 SYDVKM. The CDR3 contains 13 residues. The germline V and J ends were trimmed by 6 bases and 3 bases, with 12 bases remaining between them.

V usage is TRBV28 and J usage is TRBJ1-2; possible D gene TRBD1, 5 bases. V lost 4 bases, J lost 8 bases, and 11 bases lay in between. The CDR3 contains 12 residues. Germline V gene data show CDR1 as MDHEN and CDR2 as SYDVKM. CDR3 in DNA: TGTGCCAGCAGTTCCAGGGTGGAAGGCTACACCTTC. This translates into CASSSRVEGYTF.

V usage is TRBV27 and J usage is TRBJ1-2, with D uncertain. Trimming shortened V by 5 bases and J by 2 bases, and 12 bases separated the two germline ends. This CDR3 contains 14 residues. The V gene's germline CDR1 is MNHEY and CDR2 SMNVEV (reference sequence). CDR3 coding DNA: TGTGCCAGCAGTCTAGACGGTAACAACTATGGCTACACCTTC. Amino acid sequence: CASSLDGNNYGYTF.

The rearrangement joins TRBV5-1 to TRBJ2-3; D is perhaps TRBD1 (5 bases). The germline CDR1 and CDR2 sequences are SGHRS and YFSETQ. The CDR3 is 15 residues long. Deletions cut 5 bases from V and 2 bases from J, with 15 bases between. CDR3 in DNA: TGCGCCAGCAGGTCAGGGTTGGGGCACACAGATACGCAGTATTTT. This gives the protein CASRSGLGHTDTQYF.

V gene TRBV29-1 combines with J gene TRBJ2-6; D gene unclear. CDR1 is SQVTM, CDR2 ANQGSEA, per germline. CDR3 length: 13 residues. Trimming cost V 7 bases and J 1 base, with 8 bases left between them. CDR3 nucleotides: TGCAGCGCGAGGAGTTCTGGGGCCAACGTCCTGACTTTC. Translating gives CSARSSGANVLTF.

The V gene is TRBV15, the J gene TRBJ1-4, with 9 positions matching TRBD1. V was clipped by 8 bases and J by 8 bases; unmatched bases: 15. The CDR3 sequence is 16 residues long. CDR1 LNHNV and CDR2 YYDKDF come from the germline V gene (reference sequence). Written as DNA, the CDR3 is TGTGCCACCGCACTCCCGGGGGGGACAGGGCGCGAAAAACTGTTTTTT. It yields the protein CATALPGGTGREKLFF. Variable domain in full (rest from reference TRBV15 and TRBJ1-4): DAMVIQNPRYQVTQFGKPVTLSCSQTLNHNVMYWYQQKSSQAPKLLFHYYDKDFNNEADTPDNFQSRRPNTSFCFLDIRSPGLGDTAMYLCATALPGGTGREKLFFGSGTQLSVL.

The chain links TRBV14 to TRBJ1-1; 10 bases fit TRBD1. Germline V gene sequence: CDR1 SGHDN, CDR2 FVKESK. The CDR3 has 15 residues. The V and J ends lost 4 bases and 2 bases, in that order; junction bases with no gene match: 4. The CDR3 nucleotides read TGTGCCAGCAGCCTTTGGGACAGGGGAAACACTGAAGCTTTCTTT. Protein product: CASSLWDRGNTEAFF.

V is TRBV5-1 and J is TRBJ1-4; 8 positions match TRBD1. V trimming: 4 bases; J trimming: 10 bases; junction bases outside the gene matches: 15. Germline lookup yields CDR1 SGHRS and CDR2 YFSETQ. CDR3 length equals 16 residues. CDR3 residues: CASSPPLNRGNRKLFF. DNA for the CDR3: TGCGCCAGCAGCCCACCACTAAACAGGGGGAATAGAAAACTGTTTTTT.